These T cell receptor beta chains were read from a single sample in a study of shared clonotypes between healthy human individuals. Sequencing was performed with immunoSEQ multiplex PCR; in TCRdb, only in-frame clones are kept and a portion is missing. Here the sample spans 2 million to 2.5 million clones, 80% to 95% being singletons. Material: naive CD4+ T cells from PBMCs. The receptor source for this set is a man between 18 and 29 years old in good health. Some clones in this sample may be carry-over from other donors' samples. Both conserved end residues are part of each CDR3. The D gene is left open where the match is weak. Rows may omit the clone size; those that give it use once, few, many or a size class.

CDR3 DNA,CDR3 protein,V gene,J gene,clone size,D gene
TGTGCCAGTAGTATTCCTGGGGGGGGCAGCAATCAGCCCCAGCATTTT,CASSIPGGGSNQPQHF,TRBV19,TRBJ1-5,NA,NA
TGTGCCATCAGTGAGTCGATCCTAAGCAATCAGCCCCAGCATTTT,CAISESILSNQPQHF,TRBV10-3,TRBJ1-5,NA,NA
TGCAGCGTCTCCGGGACAGCTGAAGCTTTCTTT,CSVSGTAEAFF,TRBV29-1,TRBJ1-1,few,TRBD1
TGTGCCAGCACCAGGGATGGGGCGGGTGTGATTAATGAGCAGTTCTTC,CASTRDGAGVINEQFF,TRBV11-2,TRBJ2-1,NA,NA
NA,CASSFGPGQGSYEQYF,TRBV5-1,TRBJ2-7,NA,NA
TGCGCCAGCAGCCAAGATCGAGGAGCGGGCGCTTACGAGCAGTACTTC,CASSQDRGAGAYEQYF,TRBV4-3,TRBJ2-7,NA,NA
TGCGCCAGCAGCTTGATTCCGATCCGGGACGTTTTGTCCATGAACACTGAAGCTTTCTTT,CASSLIPIRDVLSMNTEAFF,TRBV5-1,TRBJ1-1,NA,NA
TGTGCCAGCAGTCCCTCACCCAGCCAAGAGACCCAGTACTTC,CASSPSPSQETQYF,TRBV6-5,TRBJ2-5,NA,NA
TGCGCCAGCAGCCATCCGGACAGGGGGTTGACCTACGAGCAGTACTTC,CASSHPDRGLTYEQYF,TRBV4-3,TRBJ2-7,NA,TRBD1
TGCGCCAGCAGACTGGAGTGGGTGCAGTTCTTC,CASRLEWVQFF,TRBV5-1,TRBJ2-1,NA,NA
TGTGCCAGCAGCGGACAGGGTTGGCCAGATACGCAGTATTTT,CASSGQGWPDTQYF,TRBV28,TRBJ2-3,NA,TRBD1
TGTGCCAGCAGTGTCCTAGCTGGGACCGGGGAGCTGTTTTTT,CASSVLAGTGELFF,TRBV2,TRBJ2-2,NA,NA
TGTGCCAGCAGTGAAGCAGACCCTAGGGCGTCCTACGAGCAGTACTTC,CASSEADPRASYEQYF,TRBV6-1,TRBJ2-7,NA,NA